One T cell receptor beta chain is described in this entry. J was trimmed by 5 bases and V by 4 bases; bases with no gene match: 9. CDR1 is SGHNT and CDR2 is YYREEE in the germline V gene (reference sequence). CDR3 size: 16 residues. This sample stems from a study of CD8 T cells in Susac syndrome. Across the whole study: Patients with Susac syndrome had blood drawn and were at that point therapy-naive, on corticosteroids, or on intravenous immunoglobulin alone.

Random-hexamer reverse transcription was applied to roughly 0.5 to 1 ug RNA. TCRdb independently ran MiXCR on the immunoSEQ multiplex PCR reads; one entry per CDR3 protein. Among 150,000 to 200,000 distinct CDR3 sequences listed, around 90% were seen once. The sequenced sample was CD4+ T cells from PBMCs. The sequence derives from a human donor with Susac syndrome. The chain is built from TRBV5-4 and TRBJ1-1; TRBD1 agrees at 12 bases. This CDR3 is CASSTEGQGAKTEAFF. The CDR3 DNA reads TGTGCCAGCAGCACCGAGGGACAGGGGGCGAAAACTGAAGCTTTCTTT. The full variable domain, completed using reference TRBV5-4 and TRBJ1-1, is ETGVTQSPTHLIKTRGQQVTLRCSSQSGHNTVSWYQQALGQGPQFIFQYYREEENGRGNFPPRFSGLQFPNYSSELNVNALELDDSALYLCASSTEGQGAKTEAFFGQGTRLTVV.